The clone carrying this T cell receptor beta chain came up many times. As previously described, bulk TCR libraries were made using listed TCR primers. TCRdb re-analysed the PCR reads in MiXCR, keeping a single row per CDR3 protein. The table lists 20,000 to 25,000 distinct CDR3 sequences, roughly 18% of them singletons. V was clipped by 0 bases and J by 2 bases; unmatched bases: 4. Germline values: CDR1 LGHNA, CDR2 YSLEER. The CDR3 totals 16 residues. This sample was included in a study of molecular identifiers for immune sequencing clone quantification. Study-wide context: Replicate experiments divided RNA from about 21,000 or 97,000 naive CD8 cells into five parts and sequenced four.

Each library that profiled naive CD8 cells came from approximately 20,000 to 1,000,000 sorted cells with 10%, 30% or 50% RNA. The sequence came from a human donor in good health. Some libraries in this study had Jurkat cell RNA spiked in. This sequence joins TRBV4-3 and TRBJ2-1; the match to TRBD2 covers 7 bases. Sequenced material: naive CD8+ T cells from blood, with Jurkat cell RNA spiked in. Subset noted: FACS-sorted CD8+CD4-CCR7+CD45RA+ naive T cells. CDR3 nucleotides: TGCGCCAGCAGCCAAGACCGTAGCGGGCCCTACAATGAGCAGTTCTTC. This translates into CASSQDRSGPYNEQFF.